This TCR beta chain came from a study of T-cell memory formation after mild COVID-19. Study context: TCR clusters largely stayed donor specific.

Each CDR3 protein is one row after TCRdb ran MiXCR on the 5' RACE reads. In the table there are around 250,000 distinct CDR3 sequences, around 15% of which are singletons. The CDR3 is 15 amino acids. V was pared by 3 bases and J by 5 bases, with 16 bases between. Germline CDR1 LNHNV, CDR2 YYDKDF (reference sequence). In this sample, this clonotype turned up many times. This clonotype was sampled from a young man who had mild COVID-19 (a few samples of this study predate the infection). Cell type and time point are not known. What was sequenced was PBMCs or a T cell subset sorted from them (not recorded which). V and J are TRBV15 and TRBJ1-1; D not certain. The CDR3 sequence: CATSSRVLGTTEAFF. The CDR3 nucleotides are TGTGCCACCAGCAGCCGAGTGTTAGGAACGACTGAAGCTTTCTTT. Variable domain in full (rest from reference TRBV15 and TRBJ1-1): DAMVIQNPRYQVTQFGKPVTLSCSQTLNHNVMYWYQQKSSQAPKLLFHYYDKDFNNEADTPDNFQSRRPNTSFCFLDIRSPGLGDTAMYLCATSSRVLGTTEAFFGQGTRLTVV.